The rows below give T cell receptor beta chains drawn from one sample of a study of CD8+CD57+ T cells in acquired aplastic anemia. Using its own MiXCR run on the reads, TCRdb lists one record per CDR3 protein. Among hundreds of thousands of distinct CDR3 sequences, 82% were seen once, and the ten largest hold approximately 42%. Material: sorted CD4+, CD8+, or CD8+CD57+ T cells (not recorded which) from PBMCs. These receptor sequences come from a human donor with aplastic anemia. The CDR3 runs from the conserved cysteine through the conserved F or W. The D gene is left open where the match is weak. Clone size is shown for a subset of rows, as once, few, many or a class of expanded clone.

V gene	clone size	D gene	J gene	CDR3 protein	CDR3 DNA
TRBV9	-	-	TRBJ2-5	CASSRGGDLETEHF	TGTGCCAGCAGCAGGGGCGGGGACCTAGAGACCGAGCACTTC
TRBV7-3	-	TRBD2	TRBJ2-1	CASSSTSGGSNEQFF	TGTGCCAGCAGCTCGACTAGCGGGGGATCAAATGAGCAGTTCTTC
TRBV2	once	TRBD1	TRBJ1-2	CAISQGGHDTDTF	TGTGCCATCAGCCAGGGGGGACACGACACAGATACGTTC
TRBV6-2/TRBV6-3	-	TRBD1	TRBJ2-3	CASSQTGSTDTQYF	TGTGCCAGCAGTCAGACAGGGAGCACAGATACGCAGTATTTT
TRBV7-3	once	-	TRBJ1-2	CASSRQAWDGYTF	TGTGCCAGCAGCCGACAGGCCTGGGATGGCTACACCTTC
TRBV19	-	TRBD1	TRBJ1-5	CASSMGRGRSNQPQHF	TGTGCCAGTAGTATGGGGAGGGGGCGTAGCAATCAGCCCCAGCATTTT
TRBV12-3/TRBV12-4	-	-	TRBJ1-1	CASSLGQGTREAFF	TGTGCCAGCAGTTTAGGACAAGGGACGAGAGAAGCTTTCTTT
TRBV7-2	-	TRBD1	TRBJ1-2	CASSLRDRRFAYGYTF	TGTGCCAGCAGCTTACGGGACAGGCGCTTTGCCTATGGCTACACCTTC
TRBV2	once	TRBD2	TRBJ2-3	CASSWEGGDTEYF	TGTGCCAGCAGTTGGGAGGGCGGTGACACTGAGTATTTC
TRBV7-2	-	TRBD2	TRBJ2-1	CASSLQSVRGGIDQFF	TGTGCCAGCAGCTTACAAAGTGTCCGGGGGGGAATCGATCAGTTCTTC
TRBV29-1	-	-	TRBJ1-1	CSVAQGFDTEAFF	TGCAGCGTTGCCCAGGGGTTCGACACTGAAGCTTTCTTT
TRBV5-4	-	TRBD2	TRBJ2-5	CASSFTSASGGETQYF	TGTGCCAGCAGCTTTACTAGCGCTAGCGGTGGGGAGACCCAGTACTTC
TRBV7-2	few	-	TRBJ1-2	CASSLTGGADSDYTF	TGTGCCAGCAGCTTAACGGGGGGCGCCGACTCTGACTACACCTTC
TRBV7-9	-	TRBD2	TRBJ2-2	CASSSQKSGGTGELFF	TGTGCCAGCAGCTCACAAAAAAGCGGGGGGACCGGTGAGCTGTTTTTT
TRBV7-8	-	TRBD1	TRBJ1-6	CASSFDPDGTALPLHF	TGTGCCAGCAGCTTTGATCCAGACGGGACAGCCCTACCCCTCCACTTT
TRBV7-9	-	-	TRBJ2-3	CASSLVPGEMFIRYF	TGTGCCAGCAGCTTAGTCCCAGGGGAGATGTTTATTCGGTATTTT
TRBV15	-	-	TRBJ1-3	CATSRDTAVLYF	TGTGCCACCAGCAGAGATACTGCCGTTTTATATTTT
TRBV7-2	-	TRBD2	TRBJ2-2	CASSPPGLRNTGELFF	TGTGCCAGCAGCCCACCGGGACTACGAAACACCGGGGAGCTGTTTTTT
TRBV15	few	TRBD1	TRBJ2-7	CATSNGQGISYEQYF	TGTGCCACCAGCAACGGACAGGGGATATCCTACGAGCAGTACTTC
TRBV6-4	-	-	TRBJ1-5	CASSDSGGSTDTQHF	TGTGCCAGCAGTGACTCGGGCGGGAGCACAGATACGCAGCATTTT
TRBV20-1	-	TRBD2	TRBJ2-3	CSARRALAGGVRTDTQYF	TGCAGTGCTAGGAGGGCACTAGCGGGGGGGGTTCGCACAGATACGCAGTATTTT
TRBV5-8	few	TRBD1	TRBJ1-1	CASSLTGGVGTEAFF	TGTGCCAGCAGCTTGACAGGGGGGGTAGGGACTGAAGCTTTCTTT
TRBV7-9	-	TRBD1	TRBJ2-3	CASGLGGADTHYF	TGTGCCAGCGGGTTAGGGGGCGCAGATACGCATTATTTT
TRBV7-3	-	TRBD2	TRBJ2-5	CAVRGGAETQYF	TGTGCCGTTCGCGGGGGGGCGGAGACCCAATACTTC
TRBV7-3	-	TRBD2	TRBJ2-3	CASSSSGTWGEYF	TGTGCCAGCAGTTCTAGCGGGACTTGGGGAGAGTATTTT
TRBV25-1	-	-	TRBJ2-7	CASSSQAYEQYF	TGTGCCAGCAGTTCACAGGCCTACGAGCAGTACTTC
TRBV5-5	-	-	TRBJ1-5	CASSFDSGGNQPQHF	TGTGCCAGCAGCTTCGATAGCGGCGGTAATCAGCCCCAGCATTTT
TRBV7-2	-	-	TRBJ2-3	CASSLAAAPDKQYF	TGTGCCAGCAGCTTAGCTGCAGCTCCCGACAAGCAGTATTTT
TRBV7-8	-	TRBD2	TRBJ2-3	CACRVAGGHATHF	TGTGCCTGCAGGGTCGCGGGAGGACACGCTACGCATTTT
TRBV10-3	-	TRBD1	TRBJ2-2	CAIRGQGNGELFF	TGTGCCATCAGGGGACAGGGAAACGGGGAGCTGTTTTTT
TRBV11-2	-	-	TRBJ2-1	CASSFTTSSYNEQFF	TGTGCCAGCAGCTTTACGACTTCCTCCTACAATGAGCAGTTCTTC
TRBV7-9	-	-	TRBJ1-1	CASSFQRSGKSDELF	TGTGCCAGCAGCTTTCAAAGAAGCGGGAAGAGCGATGAGCTCTTT
TRBV2	-	-	TRBJ2-1	CASVAVSYNEQFF	TGTGCCAGCGTCGCGGTATCCTACAATGAGCAGTTCTTC
TRBV20-1	once	-	TRBJ2-1	CSARATRQRLEQFF	TGCAGCGCTAGAGCTACTAGACAGAGACTTGAGCAGTTCTTC
TRBV11-2	-	-	TRBJ2-2	CASGSRIGPNTGELVF	TGTGCCAGCGGCTCCCGGATAGGGCCGAACACCGGGGAGCTGGTTTTT
TRBV19	many	-	TRBJ2-2	CASSTVGGHTGELFF	TGTGCCAGTAGTACTGTGGGAGGCCACACCGGGGAGCTGTTTTTT